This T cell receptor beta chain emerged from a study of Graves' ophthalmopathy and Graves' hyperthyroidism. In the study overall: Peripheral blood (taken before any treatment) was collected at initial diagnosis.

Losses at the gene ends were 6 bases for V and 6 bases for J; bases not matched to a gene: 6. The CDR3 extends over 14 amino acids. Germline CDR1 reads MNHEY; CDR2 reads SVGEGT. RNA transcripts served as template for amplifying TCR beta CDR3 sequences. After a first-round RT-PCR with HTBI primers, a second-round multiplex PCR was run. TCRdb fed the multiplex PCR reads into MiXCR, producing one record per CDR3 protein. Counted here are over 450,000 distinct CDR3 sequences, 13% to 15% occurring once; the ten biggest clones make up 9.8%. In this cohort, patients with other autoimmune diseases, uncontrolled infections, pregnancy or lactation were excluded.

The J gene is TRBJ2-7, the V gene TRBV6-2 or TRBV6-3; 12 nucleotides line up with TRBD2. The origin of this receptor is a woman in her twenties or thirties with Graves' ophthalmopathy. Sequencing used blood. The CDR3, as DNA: TGTGCCAGCAGCCTGACTAGCGGGGGATCCGAGCAGTACTTC. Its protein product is CASSLTSGGSEQYF.